These 10 T cell receptor beta chains were all obtained from the same sample, sequenced in a study of Ad26.COV2.S vaccination and SARS-CoV-2 variants. Treatment meaning: some 19 received Ad26.COV2.S at low or high dose, single or two shots; 5 received placebo; per-sample allocation not given. It was on day 63 after the first vaccine or placebo injection that samples were taken. The protocol was immunoSEQ multiplex PCR, while the TCRdb copy is restricted to in-frame clones and leaves out a portion. The table records 250,000 or so clones, roughly 89% of them present only once. The sample here was peripheral blood, taken in a trial of Ad26.COV2.S vaccine versus placebo. The receptors originated from a person aged 18-65 years who received the Ad26.COV2.S COVID-19 vaccine or a placebo.

This chain uses TRBV7-3 with TRBJ2-6; the match to TRBD2 covers 10 bases. V lost 4 bases, J lost 0 bases, and 15 bases stayed unmatched. CDR3 size: 21 residues. Looked up from germline, CDR1 is SGHTA and CDR2 is FQGTGA. DNA for the CDR3: TGTGCCAGCAGCTCTAAAGGGGGTTCACTAGCGGGGAGCTCTGGGGCCAACGTCCTGACTTTC. Amino acid sequence: CASSSKGGSLAGSSGANVLTF.

The J gene is TRBJ2-5, the V gene TRBV5-6, with D possibly being TRBD2 (7 bases). The germline CDR1 and CDR2 sequences are SGHDT and YYEEEE. The germline V and J ends were trimmed by 3 bases and 5 bases, with 14 bases remaining between them. This CDR3 contains 14 residues. The DNA of the CDR3 is TGTGCCAGCAGCTGGGGGGGCCTCGGGGAGACCCAGTACTTC. Its protein is CASSWGGLGETQYF.

The V and J genes are TRBV29-1 and TRBJ1-2; a possible D gene is TRBD1 (6 bases). V was clipped by 6 bases and J by 6 bases, with 20 bases between them. The germline V gene has CDR1 SQVTM and CDR2 ANQGSEA. The CDR3 length is 14 residues. The CDR3 reads CSVALDSQLDGYTF. DNA of the CDR3: TGCAGCGTCGCCCTGGACAGCCAACTAGATGGCTACACCTTC. Together with reference TRBV29-1 and TRBJ1-2, the CDR3 gives the full variable domain: SAVISQKPSRDICQRGTSLTIQCQVDSQVTMMFWYRQQPGQSLTLIATANQGSEATYESGFVIDKFPISRPNLTFSTLTVSNMSPEDSSIYLCSVALDSQLDGYTFGSGTRLTVV.

The chain is built from TRBV6-5 and TRBJ1-5, with 9 bases that match TRBD1. CDR1 is MNHEY and CDR2 is SVGAGI in the germline V gene. This CDR3 is 15 amino acids long. Trimming took 7 bases from V and 9 from J; bases not matched to a gene: 13. The CDR3 loop reads CASKYRDRAVGPQHF. In nucleotides, the CDR3 is TGTGCCAGCAAATACCGGGACAGGGCGGTAGGGCCCCAGCATTTT.

V is TRBV10-3 and J is TRBJ2-7; 8 bases fit TRBD1. This CDR3 is 14 amino acids long. Germline assignment: CDR1 ENHRY and CDR2 SYGVKD. DNA for the CDR3: TGTGCAACGAGGGGGCAGGGGGCCACCTACGAGCAGTACTTC. This translates into CATRGQGATYEQYF.

This clone has just a few counts. This chain connects TRBV7-9 to TRBJ1-5; a possible D gene is TRBD1 (5 bases). The CDR3 contains 15 residues. The germline V gene encodes CDR1 SEHNR and CDR2 FQNEAQ (reference sequence). V was cut by 10 bases and J by 6 bases, with 22 bases left in between. The CDR3 nucleotides are TGTGCCACCTCGCTGGGAGAGGGGAAGGGTCAGCCCCAGCATTTT. Translated: CATSLGEGKGQPQHF.

This clone has just one count. The rearrangement uses TRBV3-1 (or the pseudogene TRBV3-2) and TRBJ1-1, with D perhaps TRBD1 (6 bases). The V end lost 4 bases, the J end lost 1 base, and 7 bases lay between the germline ends. The germline gives CDR1 LGHDT, CDR2 YNNKEL (reference sequence). The CDR3 loop spans 13 amino acids. The CDR3 region has the DNA TGTGCCAGCAGCCTGGGACAGAACACTGAAGCTTTCTTT. As protein: CASSLGQNTEAFF.

The chain uses TRBV11-1 and TRBJ1-6, with no clear D. CDR1 SGHAT and CDR2 FQDESV come from the germline V gene (reference sequence). The ends were cut back, 6 bases at V and 5 bases at J, with 14 bases in the middle. The CDR3 spans 15 residues. The CDR3 nucleotides read TGTGCCAGCAGTCGGGGAGGAGGTAATAATTCACCCCTCCACTTT. Protein sequence: CASSRGGGNNSPLHF.

This chain connects TRBV6-5 to TRBJ1-1; 7 bases line up with TRBD1. CDR1 and CDR2 from the germline V gene are MNHEY and SVGAGI. After removal of 4 bases from V and 0 bases from J, the junction contained 5 bases not matched to a gene. The CDR3 is made up of 15 amino acids. In DNA form, the CDR3 reads TGTGCCAGCAGTTCGGGACAGCTCATGAACACTGAAGCTTTCTTT. It translates to CASSSGQLMNTEAFF.

The chain carries TRBV18 and TRBJ2-1, with D unresolved. Germline assignment: CDR1 KGHSH and CDR2 LQKENI. The ends were cut back, 4 bases at V and 1 base at J, with 14 bases in the middle. This CDR3 contains 16 residues. This CDR3 reads CASSQVASLSYNEQFF. DNA of the CDR3: TGTGCCAGCTCACAAGTCGCTAGTCTATCCTACAATGAGCAGTTCTTC.